The sequence of this T cell receptor (beta chain) was determined in a study of OX40 agonist ivuxolimab in advanced cancers. The overall study: Patients treated during dose escalation were battling hepatocellular carcinoma, melanoma, renal cell or head and neck cancer. Previous treatment with anti-PD-1, anti-PD-L1 or anti-CTLA-4 therapy was allowed; 40% had received some. Study-wide results and caveats: There were also nonresponders showing low normalized T-cell clonal expansion. The investigators did not determine what antigen specificity the expanded peripheral T cells had.

The CDR3 has 14 residues. Germline-derived CDR1 and CDR2 are LNHDA and SQIVND (reference sequence). Remarks on this clone: Antigen: not known.

Assay used: immunoSEQ multiplex PCR; TCRdb lists only in-frame clones, some missing. The sample holds tens of thousands of clones, roughly 80% seen once. The chain couples TRBV19 to TRBJ2-5; 7 bases align to TRBD1. The end of the DNA is better explained by TRBJ2-7, so the J call may be wrong. The clonotype comes from an adult with an advanced solid tumor such as melanoma, head and neck, liver or kidney cancer. The input for sequencing was CD4+ or CD8+ T cells sorted from blood, taken in a trial of the OX40 agonist ivuxolimab. CDR3 sequence: CATADRSRSYEQYF. DNA for the CDR3: TGTGCCACGGCGGACAGGTCCCGCTCCTACGAGCAGTACTTC.